The table lists the clone carrying this TCR beta chain with a few counts. The data derive from a study of response to subunit inactivated influenza vaccine. From the RT-PCR reads, TCRdb called clonotypes with MiXCR, one entry per CDR3 protein. Here the sample spans a few hundred thousand distinct CDR3 sequences, about 20% being singletons. The CDR3 length is 17 residues. The germline CDR1 and CDR2 sequences are SEHNR and FQNEAQ (reference sequence). V shed 5 bases and J 3 bases; nucleotides not matched to a gene: 14. The V call is TRBV7-9, the J call TRBJ1-1, with 8 bases identical to TRBD1. Source: PBMCs from blood, taken 21 months after vaccination. This TCR was recovered from a man between 50 and 75 years old who received an inactivated influenza vaccine. The CDR3 DNA reads TGTGCCAGCAGCCAGGGCCGGGACAGGAGCCGGGACACTGAAGCTTTCTTT. Its protein product is CASSQGRDRSRDTEAFF. The entire variable domain, with the rest obtained from reference TRBV7-9 and TRBJ1-1, is as follows: DTGVSQNPRHKITKRGQNVTFRCDPISEHNRLYWYRQTLGQGPEFLTYFQNEAQLEKSRLLSDRFSAERPKGSFSTLEIQRTEQGDSAMYLCASSQGRDRSRDTEAFFGQGTRLTVV.